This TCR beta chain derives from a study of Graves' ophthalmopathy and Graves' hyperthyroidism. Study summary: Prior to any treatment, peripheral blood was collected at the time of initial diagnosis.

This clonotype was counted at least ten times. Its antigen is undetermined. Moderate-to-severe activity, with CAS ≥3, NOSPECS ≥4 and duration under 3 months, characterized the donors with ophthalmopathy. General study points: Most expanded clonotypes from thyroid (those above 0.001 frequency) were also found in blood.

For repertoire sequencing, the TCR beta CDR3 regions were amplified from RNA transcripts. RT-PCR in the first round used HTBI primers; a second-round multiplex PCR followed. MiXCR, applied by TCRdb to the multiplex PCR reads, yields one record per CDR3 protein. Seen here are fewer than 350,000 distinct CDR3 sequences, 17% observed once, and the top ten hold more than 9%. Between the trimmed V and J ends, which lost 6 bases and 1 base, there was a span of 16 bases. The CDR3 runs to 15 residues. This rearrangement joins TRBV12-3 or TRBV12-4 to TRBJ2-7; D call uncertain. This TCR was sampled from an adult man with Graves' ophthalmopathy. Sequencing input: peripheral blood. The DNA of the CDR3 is TGTGCCAGCAGCCCCCCAGGCTCTCTATCCTACGAGCAGTACTTC. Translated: CASSPPGSLSYEQYF.